The source of this T cell receptor (beta chain) is a study of T cell responses to AZD1222 COVID-19 vaccine. Study results and caveats: Spike-specific TCR breadth and depth rose after two AZD1222 doses. The sample set comprised mostly white British donors with more females, and clonal diversity was possibly underestimated.

Generated by immunoSEQ multiplex PCR, the TCRdb table keeps only in-frame clones and is missing some. The sample has roughly 120,000 clones, 88% seen once. About this clone itself: Its antigen remains unknown.

This CDR3 is built from 16 residues. The V gene's germline CDR1 is MDHEN and CDR2 SYDVKM. V lost 8 bases to trimming and J lost 0 bases; unmatched junction nucleotides: 5. This chain links TRBV28 with TRBJ2-6; the match to TRBD2 covers 9 bases. Specimen: peripheral blood, collected on day 0 of MenACWY control vaccination. This receptor was taken from an adult in good health. CDR3 in amino acids: CASGGGAASGANVLTF. The CDR3 DNA is TGTGCCAGCGGCGGGGGGGCGGCCTCTGGGGCCAACGTCCTGACTTTC.